This T cell receptor (beta chain) is from a study of Tregs in tolerant kidney transplant recipients. Study overall: Recipients received nonmyeloablative bone marrow transplants from related graft donors, with transient mixed chimerism. Study conclusions and caveats: Tolerant patients' donor-specific Tregs expanded beyond overall Tregs, suggesting antigen-driven growth. Findings come from small patient numbers and require larger validation.

Clones were sequenced by immunoSEQ multiplex PCR, and TCRdb holds only the in-frame ones, with some missing. Among nearly 95,000 clones listed, 80% to 95% were seen once. Details on this clone: Its antigen is not known.

Unstimulated regulatory T cells (CD4+CD25+CD127-), CD4+CD25- non-regulatory cells, CD4 and CD8 cells were FACS-sorted from thawed PBMCs. Germline CDR1 SGHRS, CDR2 YFSETQ. J lost 5 bases, V lost 4 bases, and 18 bases had no gene match. The CDR3 spans 19 residues. The sequences come from CD4+ T cells from blood, collected before the transplant. The rearrangement uses TRBV5-1 and TRBJ2-1; TRBD2 matches at 10 bases. This TCR was recovered from a human donor who received a combined kidney and bone marrow transplant. The CDR3 loop is CASSRRAYNLAGDDNEQFF. The DNA for the CDR3 is TGCGCCAGCAGCAGACGGGCCTATAATCTAGCGGGAGACGACAATGAGCAGTTCTTC.